This entry concerns a single T cell receptor (beta chain). Its target is unknown. The data derive from a study of OX40 agonist ivuxolimab in advanced cancers. On the study more broadly: Around 40% of patients had received prior checkpoint inhibitor therapy. Study-level points and caveats: Antigen specificity of clonally expanded peripheral T cells was not established.

The V gene lost 4 bases and the J gene lost 7 bases, with 5 bases spanning the gap. CDR1 is MGHDK and CDR2 is SYGVNS in the germline V gene. The CDR3 runs 12 residues. Assay used: immunoSEQ multiplex PCR; TCRdb lists only in-frame clones, some missing. The table includes roughly 50,000 clones, about 91% detected once. The sample in question was CD4+ or CD8+ T cells sorted from blood, obtained in a trial of the OX40 agonist ivuxolimab. The clonotype originates from an adult with an advanced solid tumor such as melanoma, head and neck, liver or kidney cancer. The chain has TRBV25-1 and TRBJ1-6; D unclear. CDR3 DNA sequence: TGTGCCAGCAGTGTTATCAATTCACCCCTCCACTTT. It codes for CASSVINSPLHF.